The 21 T cell receptor beta chains reported below all come from one sample, sequenced in a study of blood T cell repertoires in COVID-19. Measured with immunoSEQ multiplex PCR; TCRdb has only the in-frame clones, and not every one. The sample holds over 200,000 clones; around 80% are singletons and the top ten take 1.3%. The sample consisted of peripheral blood. The receptor source for this set is a woman in her thirties with COVID-19, enrolled during active disease.

The genes are TRBV12-3 or TRBV12-4 and TRBJ1-1; TRBD1 is a possible D gene (5 bases). Trimming took off 3 bases at V and 8 bases at J, with 7 bases between the two ends. The CDR3 has 11 amino acids. This chain's CDR3 is CASSFGGEAFF. The CDR3 region has the DNA TGTGCCAGCAGTTTTGGGGGGGAAGCTTTCTTT.

This chain connects TRBV4-1 to TRBJ1-1; weak D call: TRBD1 (6 bases). V was trimmed by 4 bases and J by 3 bases, leaving 15 bases between them. From germline, CDR1 is MGHRA and CDR2 YSYEKL. This CDR3 has 15 amino acids. CDR3 sequence: CASSLYSSGDTEAFF. DNA for the CDR3: TGCGCCAGCAGCCTTTACTCCTCAGGGGACACTGAAGCTTTCTTT.

The rearrangement links TRBV5-5 to TRBJ2-7; D not certain. This CDR3 is built from 12 residues. The germline CDR1 and CDR2 sequences are SGHKS and YYEKEE (reference sequence). V was cut by 1 base and J by 7 bases, with 9 bases left in between. Here the CDR3 reads CASSLPLGEQYF. DNA for the CDR3: TGTGCCAGCAGCTTGCCCCTCGGTGAGCAGTACTTC. Full variable domain (outside the CDR3, taken from reference TRBV5-5 and TRBJ2-7): DAGVTQSPTHLIKTRGQQVTLRCSPISGHKSVSWYQQVLGQGPQFIFQYYEKEERGRGNFPDRFSARQFPNYSSELNVNALLLGDSALYLCASSLPLGEQYFGPGTRLTVT.

A note on this clone: The junction does not match germline at one end; this may be a read error. The gene calls are TRBV6-6 and TRBJ2-4, with D possibly being TRBD1 (5 bases). This CDR3 contains 15 residues. Germline V CDR1 and CDR2: MNHNY, SVGAGI (reference sequence). In DNA form, the CDR3 reads TGTGCCAGCAGGTCTCAACAGGTAGCCAAGAACATTCAGTACTTC. Amino acid sequence: CASRSQQVAKNIQYF.

In this sample, this clone turned up many times. This chain connects TRBV11-2 to TRBJ1-2, with TRBD1 matching 8 bases. Germline V gene data show CDR1 as SGHAT and CDR2 as FQNNGV. With V trimmed by 4 bases and J by 1 base, 5 bases remained unmatched. CDR3 size: 15 residues. CDR3 in amino acids: CASSSLRGRNYGYTF. CDR3 sequence (DNA): TGTGCCAGCAGCTCCCTCAGGGGGCGTAACTATGGCTACACCTTC.

V usage is TRBV5-5 and J usage is TRBJ1-3, with D possibly matching TRBD1 (5 bases). The CDR3 sequence is 13 residues long. The germline gives CDR1 SGHKS, CDR2 YYEKEE (reference sequence). Between the trimmed V and J ends, which lost 0 bases and 4 bases, there was a span of 5 bases. Written as DNA, the CDR3 is TGTGCCAGCAGCTTGGGACAGGGAAACACCATATATTTT. Protein product: CASSLGQGNTIYF.

This clone was seen once. The V call is TRBV9, the J call TRBJ2-3; 10 nucleotides line up with TRBD2. Per the germline V gene, CDR1 is SGDLS and CDR2 is YYNGEE. With V trimmed by 1 base and J by 7 bases, 6 bases remained unmatched. The CDR3 is made up of 15 amino acids. CDR3 coding DNA: TGTGCCAGCAGCGTAATGACTAGCGGGTTGAATACGCAGTATTTT. Its translation is CASSVMTSGLNTQYF.

The genes are TRBV19 and TRBJ2-3; D perhaps matches TRBD2 (6 bases). Germline lookup yields CDR1 LNHDA and CDR2 SQIVND (reference sequence). The germline V and J ends were trimmed by 11 bases and 2 bases, with 14 bases remaining between them. CDR3 length: 13 residues. The CDR3 DNA sequence: TGTGCCTCCCGGGAGCCAAACACAGATACGCAGTATTTT. Protein: CASREPNTDTQYF.

This sequence joins TRBV7-9 and TRBJ2-7, with 8 bases fitting TRBD2. Germline V gene lookup returns CDR1 SEHNR and CDR2 FQNEAQ (reference sequence). This CDR3 has 16 amino acids. Losses at the gene ends were 5 bases for V and 3 bases for J; bases not matched to a gene: 12. The CDR3 loop reads CASSPQTGTRVYEQYF. For the CDR3, the DNA is TGTGCCAGCAGCCCACAAACCGGGACTAGGGTCTACGAGCAGTACTTC.

The chain recombines TRBV4-3 with TRBJ2-2; 13 positions match TRBD2. The CDR3 contains 19 residues. V shed 1 base, J shed 2 bases, and the junction held 7 bases outside the gene matches. CDR1 is LGHNA and CDR2 is YSLEER in the germline V gene. CDR3 sequence: CASSQVRTSGGANTGELFF. The CDR3 nucleotides read TGCGCCAGCAGCCAAGTTCGGACTAGCGGGGGAGCAAACACCGGGGAGCTGTTTTTT.

In its sample, this clone was seen once. The chain combines TRBV19 with TRBJ2-5; 10 bases map to TRBD2. The V segment lost 4 bases and the J segment 3 bases; nucleotides outside the gene matches: 5. The CDR3 contains 15 residues. In germline, CDR1 is LNHDA, CDR2 SQIVND (reference sequence). In DNA, the CDR3 is TGTGCCAGTAGTAGTAGCGGGGGGTCGAAAGAGACCCAGTACTTC. Translating it yields CASSSSGGSKETQYF.

The chain is built from TRBV5-4 and TRBJ2-1; tentative D call: TRBD2 (7 bases). Looked up from germline, CDR1 is SGHNT and CDR2 is YYREEE (reference sequence). Trimming removed 2 bases at V and 2 bases at J, with 11 bases between. The CDR3 loop spans 15 amino acids. This chain's CDR3 is CASSLKGGPYNEQFF. CDR3 in DNA: TGTGCCAGCAGCTTAAAGGGGGGGCCCTACAATGAGCAGTTCTTC.

The V gene is TRBV11-3, the J gene TRBJ2-3; 7 nucleotides match TRBD2. The CDR3 sequence is 16 residues long. The V segment lost 5 bases and the J segment 0 bases; nucleotides outside the gene matches: 8. Per the germline V gene, CDR1 is SGHNT and CDR2 is YENEEA. CDR3 nucleotides: TGTGCCAGCAGCCCCCCAGCGGGACGGAGCACAGATACGCAGTATTTT. Its translation is CASSPPAGRSTDTQYF. The full variable domain, completed using reference TRBV11-3 and TRBJ2-3, is EAGVVQSPRYKIIEKKQPVAFWCNPISGHNTLYWYLQNLGQGPELLIRYENEEAVDDSQLPKDRFSAERLKGVDSTLKIQPAELGDSAVYLCASSPPAGRSTDTQYFGPGTRLTVL.

The V gene is TRBV12-3 or TRBV12-4, the J gene TRBJ1-1, with a possible D match to TRBD1 (6 bases). CDR3 length equals 13 residues. Trimming took off 8 bases at V and 4 bases at J, with 14 bases between the two ends. CDR3: CASGGRESTEAFF. The DNA for the CDR3 is TGTGCCAGCGGGGGCAGGGAGAGCACTGAAGCTTTCTTT.

This chain links TRBV7-7 with TRBJ2-2; the D is unclear. CDR1 is SSHAT, CDR2 FNYEAQ, per germline (reference sequence). With 6 bases removed from V and 0 bases from J, the gap between germline ends came to 14 bases. This CDR3 is 16 amino acids long. The CDR3 DNA reads as TGTGCCAGCAGTCCTCTGTACGAGGCGAACACCGGGGAGCTGTTTTTT. Amino acids: CASSPLYEANTGELFF.

This clone was counted at least ten times. This sequence joins TRBV6-6 and TRBJ1-5; 10 nucleotides agree with TRBD1. V was pared by 5 bases and J by 0 bases, with 7 bases of the junction left unmatched. The CDR3 runs to 17 residues. Germline lookup yields CDR1 MNHNY and CDR2 SVGAGI (reference sequence). CDR3 in amino acids: CASSPRTGGYSNQPQHF. The CDR3 DNA reads TGTGCCAGCAGTCCAAGGACAGGGGGTTATAGCAATCAGCCCCAGCATTTT.

The rearrangement uses TRBV15 and TRBJ2-3; maybe TRBD2 (5 bases). CDR3 length equals 15 residues. Germline lookup yields CDR1 LNHNV and CDR2 YYDKDF (reference sequence). Trimming shortened V by 1 base and J by 6 bases, and 14 bases separated the two germline ends. The CDR3 sequence is CATSRGAATGDTQYF. CDR3 coding DNA: TGTGCCACCAGCAGAGGCGCAGCAACGGGGGATACGCAGTATTTT.

This chain uses TRBV5-1 with TRBJ1-4; 7 bases map to TRBD1. Trimming took 6 bases from V and 4 from J; bases not matched to a gene: 9. Germline CDR1 and CDR2: SGHRS and YFSETQ. The CDR3 contains 15 residues. CDR3: CASKPSTGLNEKLFF. In DNA, the CDR3 is TGCGCCAGCAAACCCTCGACAGGGCTTAATGAAAAACTGTTTTTT.

The chain uses TRBV12-3 or TRBV12-4 and TRBJ1-2; D call uncertain. With 5 bases removed from V and 10 bases from J, the gap between germline ends came to 14 bases. The CDR3 is 12 amino acids. Here the CDR3 DNA reads TGTGCCAGCAGTGGCGGGAAGTTTTTCTACACCTTC. Translated, it gives CASSGGKFFYTF.

This clone has a single count. This CDR3 reads CASSIGRGLSTQYF. CDR3 in DNA: TGTGCCAGTAGTATAGGCAGGGGGCTGAGTACGCAGTATTTT. V gene TRBV19 combines with J gene TRBJ2-3; 8 bases map to TRBD1. The CDR3 is made up of 14 amino acids. Germline V gene sequence: CDR1 LNHDA, CDR2 SQIVND (reference sequence). Losses at the gene ends were 1 base for V and 8 bases for J; bases not matched to a gene: 5.

This chain links TRBV11-2 with TRBJ2-3; D not certain. This CDR3 comprises 15 residues. CDR1 SGHAT and CDR2 FQNNGV come from the germline V gene. V was shortened by 1 base and J by 6 bases, with 14 bases between the two germline ends. The CDR3 DNA reads as TGTGCCAGCAGCTTAGTTTCCCCGAGCAGGGATACGCAGTATTTT. Amino acids: CASSLVSPSRDTQYF.